The rows below give T cell receptor beta chains drawn from one sample of a study of OX40 agonist ivuxolimab in advanced cancers. TCRdb's copy holds only in-frame clones and misses some; the assay was immunoSEQ multiplex PCR. This sample has roughly 35,000 clones, with roughly 79% found just once. The sample here was CD4+ or CD8+ T cells sorted from blood, taken in a trial of the OX40 agonist ivuxolimab. These receptors were collected from an adult with an advanced solid tumor such as melanoma, head and neck, liver or kidney cancer. Both conserved end residues are part of each CDR3. A D gene is named only where the DNA matches it firmly. Only part of the rows carry a size: once, few, many, or a class if the clone is expanded.

d_call,j_call,v_call,clone_size,cdr3_aa,cdr3_nt
TRBD1,TRBJ1-2,TRBV5-6,few,CASSFPGTGGDLGYTF,TGTGCCAGCAGCTTCCCCGGGACAGGGGGTGATCTAGGCTACACCTTC
TRBD1,TRBJ1-2,TRBV2,medium-sized,CASSEDRVDYGYTF,TGTGCCAGCAGTGAGGACAGGGTCGACTATGGCTACACCTTC
NA,TRBJ2-7,TRBV27,NA,CASSRTGDDEQYF,TGTGCCAGCAGTCGAACGGGGGACGACGAGCAGTACTTC
NA,TRBJ1-5,TRBV19,NA,CASSILRGGHNQPQHF,TGTGCCAGTAGTATACTACGGGGGGGACACAATCAGCCCCAGCATTTT
TRBD1,TRBJ2-3,TRBV5-6,NA,CASSLGQGVTDTQYF,TGTGCCAGCAGCTTGGGGCAGGGGGTAACAGATACGCAGTATTTT
NA,TRBJ2-1,TRBV9,NA,CASSVDGVGYNEQFF,TGTGCCAGCAGCGTAGACGGAGTGGGGTACAATGAGCAGTTCTTC
NA,TRBJ2-7,TRBV10-2,NA,CASSPDIDYEQYF,TGCGCCAGCAGTCCGGACATCGACTACGAGCAGTACTTC
NA,TRBJ1-3,TRBV28,NA,CASSLSTVGGNTIYF,TGTGCCAGCAGTTTATCTACAGTCGGAGGAAACACCATATATTTT
NA,TRBJ2-1,TRBV14,NA,CASSQDKGYNEQFF,TGTGCCAGCAGCCAAGACAAGGGTTACAATGAGCAGTTCTTC
NA,TRBJ1-5,TRBV6-1,NA,CASSHSGNQPQHF,TGTGCCAGCTCTCACAGCGGCAATCAGCCCCAGCATTTT
NA,TRBJ1-5,TRBV6-5,NA,CASRLGQFNQPQHF,TGTGCCAGCAGGCTAGGACAGTTCAATCAGCCCCAGCATTTT
NA,TRBJ2-1,TRBV7-2,NA,CASSLSGINFYNEQFF,TGTGCCAGCAGCCTTAGCGGAATTAATTTCTACAATGAGCAGTTCTTC
NA,TRBJ2-3,TRBV19,NA,CASSSLVDTQYF,TGTGCCAGTAGTTCCCTCGTGGATACGCAGTATTTT
NA,TRBJ1-6,TRBV6-5,NA,CASSSEPHNSPLHF,TGTGCCAGCTCATCTGAACCCCATAATTCACCCCTCCACTTT
TRBD1,TRBJ1-2,TRBV5-1,NA,CASSSQGAQGYTF,TGCGCCAGCAGCTCTCAGGGGGCACAGGGCTACACCTTC
TRBD1,TRBJ1-1,TRBV19,NA,CASRTSTGGLNTEAFF,TGTGCCAGTAGGACCTCGACAGGGGGCTTGAACACTGAAGCTTTCTTT
NA,TRBJ2-1,TRBV4-3,few,CASSQMRGRYNEQFF,TGCGCCAGCAGCCAAATGAGGGGACGGTACAATGAGCAGTTCTTC
TRBD1,TRBJ1-5,TRBV19,once,CASSIGHRGNQPQHF,TGTGCCAGTAGTATCGGACACAGGGGAAATCAGCCCCAGCATTTT
NA,TRBJ2-3,TRBV11-2,few,CASSLGQDSTDTQYF,TGTGCCAGCAGCTTAGGGCAGGATAGCACAGATACGCAGTATTTT
NA,TRBJ2-7,TRBV2,few,CASRRAGASYEQYF,TGTGCCAGCAGAAGGGCAGGGGCAAGCTACGAGCAGTACTTC
NA,TRBJ1-3,TRBV28,NA,CASSPMTYSGNTIYF,TGTGCCAGCAGTCCAATGACGTACTCTGGAAACACCATATATTTT
NA,TRBJ1-6,TRBV19,NA,CASSTNHKSSYNSPLHF,TGTGCCAGTAGTACTAACCACAAGAGCTCCTATAATTCACCCCTCCACTTT
TRBD1,TRBJ1-2,TRBV28,NA,CASSLSGTGGAYGYGYTF,TGTGCCAGCAGTTTATCCGGGACAGGGGGCGCCTACGGCTATGGCTACACCTTC
NA,TRBJ1-1,TRBV11-2,NA,CASRGYTEAFF,TGTGCCAGCAGGGGGTACACTGAAGCTTTCTTT
NA,TRBJ2-1,TRBV5-1,NA,CASSPRASEGNEQFF,TGCGCCAGCAGCCCCCGGGCCTCGGAGGGTAATGAGCAGTTCTTC
NA,TRBJ1-1,TRBV30,NA,CAWRVPGGEFTEAFF,TGTGCCTGGAGGGTCCCCGGGGGGGAGTTCACTGAAGCTTTCTTT
NA,TRBJ2-4,TRBV6-5,NA,CASSPEGGEGNIQYF,TGTGCCAGCAGTCCCGAAGGCGGAGAAGGAAACATTCAGTACTTC
NA,TRBJ1-2,TRBV4-1,NA,CASSPGRNSPRGGYTF,TGCGCCAGCAGCCCCGGACGGAACAGTCCCAGGGGTGGCTACACCTTC
TRBD1,TRBJ1-2,TRBV5-6,NA,CASSYRDRGGYGYTF,TGTGCCAGCAGCTACCGGGACAGGGGCGGGTATGGCTACACCTTC
NA,TRBJ2-1,TRBV12-5,NA,CASGLTPAIRPVSYNEQFF,TGTGCTAGTGGTTTGACCCCCGCCATCCGCCCCGTCTCCTACAATGAGCAGTTCTTC
NA,TRBJ1-1,TRBV9,medium-sized,CASRAPKGTGGTEAFF,TGTGCCAGCAGGGCCCCGAAAGGGACGGGGGGCACTGAAGCTTTCTTT
TRBD1,TRBJ2-2,TRBV28,few,CASSLTQGTGELFF,TGTGCCAGCAGTTTAACACAGGGGACCGGGGAGCTGTTTTTT
TRBD1,TRBJ2-1,TRBV5-5,NA,CASKSGQATNEQFF,TGTGCCAGTAAATCGGGACAGGCCACCAATGAGCAGTTCTTC
TRBD2,TRBJ2-7,TRBV6-5,NA,CASRVAGVGNYEQYF,TGTGCCAGCAGGGTAGCGGGAGTAGGAAACTACGAGCAGTACTTC
TRBD2,TRBJ2-5,TRBV2,NA,CASSDEASGSETQYF,TGTGCCAGCAGTGATGAAGCTAGCGGGAGTGAGACCCAGTACTTC
TRBD2,TRBJ2-7,TRBV28,NA,CASSLSGRAHEQYF,TGTGCCAGCAGTTTAAGCGGGAGGGCCCACGAGCAGTACTTC
TRBD1,TRBJ2-1,TRBV5-4,once,CASSYLTGSSGDEQFF,TGTGCCAGCAGCTACCTGACAGGGTCGTCTGGGGATGAGCAGTTCTTC
NA,TRBJ2-2,TRBV5-4,NA,CASSFRGTTGELFF,TGTGCCAGCAGCTTTAGGGGAACCACCGGGGAGCTGTTTTTT
NA,TRBJ2-5,TRBV5-4,NA,CASSLALGEQYF,TGTGCCAGCAGCTTGGCCCTCGGAGAGCAGTACTTC
TRBD1,TRBJ2-2,TRBV2,NA,CASSEAVCFSRGQPNTGELFF,TGTGCCAGCAGTGAGGCGGTGTGTTTTAGTAGGGGACAGCCGAACACCGGGGAGCTGTTTTTT
NA,TRBJ1-1,TRBV5-6,NA,CASSWGLTDTEAFF,TGTGCCAGCAGTTGGGGACTAACGGACACTGAAGCTTTCTTT
TRBD1,TRBJ2-1,TRBV18,NA,CASSLGQGRHSEQFF,TGTGCCAGCTCACTGGGACAGGGAAGGCATAGTGAGCAGTTCTTC
NA,TRBJ1-2,TRBV28,NA,CASSWAAARGYTF,TGTGCCAGCAGTTGGGCGGCGGCTAGGGGCTACACCTTC
TRBD2,TRBJ2-2,TRBV12-5,NA,CASGLSGGNTGELFF,TGTGCTAGTGGTTTGAGCGGGGGAAACACCGGGGAGCTGTTTTTT
TRBD1,TRBJ1-1,TRBV28,NA,CASTPGQGITEAFF,TGTGCCAGCACTCCGGGACAGGGGATCACTGAAGCTTTCTTT
NA,TRBJ1-5,TRBV19,once,CASIGSNQPQHF,TGTGCCAGTATTGGTAGCAATCAGCCCCAGCATTTT
TRBD1,TRBJ1-6,TRBV2,NA,CASKGQGDSPLHF,TGTGCCAGCAAAGGACAGGGGGATTCACCCCTCCACTTT
NA,TRBJ1-5,TRBV4-1,NA,CASSQAPLGGAGQPQHF,TGCGCCAGCAGCCAAGCCCCTTTGGGGGGAGCGGGGCAGCCCCAGCATTTT
TRBD1,TRBJ2-7,TRBV10-3,NA,CAIRASGTGYYEQYF,TGTGCCATCAGAGCATCCGGGACAGGGTACTACGAGCAGTACTTC
TRBD1,TRBJ2-7,TRBV9,NA,CASSTGQGAWEQYF,TGTGCCAGCAGCACCGGACAGGGGGCTTGGGAGCAGTACTTC
NA,TRBJ2-7,TRBV7-8,NA,CASSHRDPSYEQYF,TGTGCCAGCAGCCACAGGGATCCCTCCTACGAGCAGTACTTC
TRBD1,TRBJ1-2,TRBV29-1,NA,CSVKSGQGDGYTF,TGCAGCGTTAAATCCGGACAGGGTGATGGCTACACCTTC
NA,TRBJ2-7,TRBV28,NA,CASSWGRGSYEQYF,TGTGCCAGCAGTTGGGGACGGGGCTCCTACGAGCAGTACTTC
TRBD2,TRBJ2-7,TRBV7-2,NA,CASSMTSGSYEQYF,TGTGCCAGCAGCATGACTAGCGGGAGCTACGAGCAGTACTTC
TRBD2,TRBJ2-3,TRBV10-2,NA,CASGLAGDYGRTDTQYF,TGCGCCAGCGGGCTAGCGGGGGATTACGGGAGAACAGATACGCAGTATTTT